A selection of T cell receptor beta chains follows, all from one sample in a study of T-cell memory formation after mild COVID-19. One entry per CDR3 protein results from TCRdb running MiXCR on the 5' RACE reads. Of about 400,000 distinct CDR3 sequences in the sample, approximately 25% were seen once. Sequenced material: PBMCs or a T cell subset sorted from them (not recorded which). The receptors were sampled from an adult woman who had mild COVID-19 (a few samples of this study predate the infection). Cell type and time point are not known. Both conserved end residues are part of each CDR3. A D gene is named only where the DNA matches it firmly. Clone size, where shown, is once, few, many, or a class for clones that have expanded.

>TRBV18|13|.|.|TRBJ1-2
CASSPVGENGYTF
TGTGCCAGCTCACCGGTCGGAGAAAATGGCTACACCTTC
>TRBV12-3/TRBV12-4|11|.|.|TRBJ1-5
CASKGNQPQHF
TGTGCCAGCAAGGGCAATCAGCCCCAGCATTTT
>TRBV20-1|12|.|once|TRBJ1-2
CSARSGNNGYTF
TGCAGTGCTAGGTCCGGGAATAATGGCTACACCTTC
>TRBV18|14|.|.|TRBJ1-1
CASSLTGIEAEAFF
TGTGCCAGCTCACTAACAGGGATAGAGGCTGAAGCTTTCTTT
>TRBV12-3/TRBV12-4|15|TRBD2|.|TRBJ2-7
CASSHTGLGRYEQYF
TGTGCCAGCAGCCACACGGGACTAGGACGATACGAGCAGTACTTC
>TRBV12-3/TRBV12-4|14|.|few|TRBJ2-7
CASTLDKFLYEQYF
TGTGCCAGCACCTTAGACAAGTTCCTATACGAGCAGTACTTC
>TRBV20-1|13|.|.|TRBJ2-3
CSARVVGTDTQYF
TGCAGTGCTAGGGTAGTGGGCACAGATACGCAGTATTTT
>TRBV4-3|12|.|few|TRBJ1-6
CASSQGYSPLHF
TGCGCCAGCAGCCAAGGGTATTCACCCCTCCACTTT
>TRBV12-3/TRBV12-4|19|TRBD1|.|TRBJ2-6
CASRQIPGTGKSGANVLTF
TGTGCCAGCAGGCAGATACCCGGGACAGGAAAATCTGGGGCCAACGTCCTGACTTTC
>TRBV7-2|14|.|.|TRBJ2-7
CASSPSAAWDEQYF
TGTGCCAGCAGTCCGTCGGCGGCCTGGGACGAGCAGTACTTC
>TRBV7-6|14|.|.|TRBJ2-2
CASSSLKGAGELFF
TGTGCCAGCAGCTCCTTAAAGGGGGCCGGGGAGCTGTTTTTT
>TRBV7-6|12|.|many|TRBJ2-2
CASSQGRTELFF
TGTGCCAGCAGCCAGGGTCGGACTGAGCTGTTTTTT
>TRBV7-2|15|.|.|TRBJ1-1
CASRSKSGSRTEAFF
TGTGCCAGCAGATCAAAATCAGGGAGTCGGACTGAAGCTTTCTTT
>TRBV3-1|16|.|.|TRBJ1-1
CASSQGLDPGNTEAFF
TGTGCCAGCAGCCAAGGATTAGATCCTGGGAACACTGAAGCTTTCTTT
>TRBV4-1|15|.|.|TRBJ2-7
CASSQDAGQSYEQYF
TGCGCCAGCAGCCAAGACGCCGGACAGTCCTACGAGCAGTACTTC
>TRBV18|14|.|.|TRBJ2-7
CASSPIGDTYEQYF
TGTGCCAGCTCACCGATCGGGGACACCTACGAGCAGTACTTC
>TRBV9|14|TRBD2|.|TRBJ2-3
CASSDSGGANTQYF
TGTGCCAGCAGCGATAGCGGGGGGGCAAATACGCAGTATTTT
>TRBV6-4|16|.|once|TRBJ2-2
CASSDSKAYSTGELFF
TGTGCCAGCAGTGACTCGAAGGCGTACTCCACCGGGGAGCTGTTTTTT
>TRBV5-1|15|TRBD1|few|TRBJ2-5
CASSLDDRVRETQYF
TGCGCCAGCAGCTTGGACGACAGGGTTCGAGAGACCCAGTACTTC
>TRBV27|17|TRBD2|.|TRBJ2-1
CASSLGSGTSMGYEQFF
TGTGCCAGCAGTTTAGGTAGCGGGACATCTATGGGTTATGAGCAGTTCTTC
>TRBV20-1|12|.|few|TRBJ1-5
CSARGTFQPQHF
TGCAGTGCTAGGGGCACGTTTCAGCCCCAGCATTTT
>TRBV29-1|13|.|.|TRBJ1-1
CSVEGGANTEAFF
TGCAGCGTTGAGGGGGGCGCGAACACTGAAGCTTTCTTT
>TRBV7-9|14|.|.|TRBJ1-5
CASSLGDGNQPQHF
TGTGCCAGCAGCTTAGGCGACGGAAATCAGCCCCAGCATTTT
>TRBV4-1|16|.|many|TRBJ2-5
CASSHQGKDGAGAQYF
TGCGCCAGCAGCCACCAAGGGAAGGACGGCGCAGGGGCCCAGTACTTC
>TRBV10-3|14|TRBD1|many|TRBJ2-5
CAISEPTGSETQYF
TGTGCCATCAGTGAGCCGACAGGGTCGGAGACCCAGTACTTC
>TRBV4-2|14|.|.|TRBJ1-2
CASSQDQPGSGYTF
TGTGCCAGCAGCCAAGATCAACCAGGGAGCGGCTACACCTTC
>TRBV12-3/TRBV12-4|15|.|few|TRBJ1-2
CASSSRQSYFYGYTF
TGTGCCAGCAGTTCGAGACAGTCCTATTTCTATGGCTACACCTTC
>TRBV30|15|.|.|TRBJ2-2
CAWSHYSPNTGELFF
TGTGCCTGGAGTCATTACAGCCCGAACACCGGGGAGCTGTTTTTT
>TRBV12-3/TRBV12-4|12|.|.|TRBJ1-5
CASSFASQPQHF
TGTGCCAGCAGTTTCGCGAGTCAGCCCCAGCATTTT
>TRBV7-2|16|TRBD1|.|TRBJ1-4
CASSLSVGQGEKKLFF
TGTGCCAGCAGCTTATCTGTGGGACAGGGGGAGAAAAAACTGTTTTTT
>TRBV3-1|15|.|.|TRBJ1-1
CASSPSGGMNTEAFF
TGTGCCAGCAGCCCCTCGGGAGGCATGAACACTGAAGCTTTCTTT
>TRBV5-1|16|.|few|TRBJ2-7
CASSSWGPEGDYEQYF
TGCGCCAGCAGCTCTTGGGGCCCAGAGGGAGACTACGAGCAGTACTTC
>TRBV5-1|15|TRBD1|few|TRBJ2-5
CASSELGQGEETQYF
TGCGCCAGCAGCGAATTGGGACAGGGGGAAGAGACCCAGTACTTC
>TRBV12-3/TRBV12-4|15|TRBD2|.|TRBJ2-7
CASSVIAGVADEQYF
TGTGCCAGCAGTGTCATAGCGGGGGTAGCCGACGAGCAGTACTTC
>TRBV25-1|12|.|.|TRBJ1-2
CASKGDSYGYTF
TGTGCCAGCAAGGGCGATTCGTATGGCTACACCTTC
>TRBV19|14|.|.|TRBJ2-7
CASSRDGVPYEQYF
TGTGCCAGTAGTCGCGATGGCGTCCCCTACGAGCAGTACTTC
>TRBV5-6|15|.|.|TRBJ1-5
CASSLGFLGDQPQHF
TGTGCCAGCAGCCTGGGGTTTTTAGGCGATCAGCCCCAGCATTTT
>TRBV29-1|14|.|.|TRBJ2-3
CSVDGGGSTDTQYF
TGCAGCGTTGACGGCGGTGGAAGCACAGATACGCAGTATTTT
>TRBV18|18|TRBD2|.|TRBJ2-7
CASSPMPWTSGRDYEQYF
TGTGCCAGCTCACCTATGCCGTGGACTAGCGGGAGGGACTACGAGCAGTACTTC
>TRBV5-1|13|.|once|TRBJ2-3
CASGTDGRDTQYF
TGCGCCAGCGGTACGGACGGCAGGGATACGCAGTATTTT
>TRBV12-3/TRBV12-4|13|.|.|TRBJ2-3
CASMTVRTNTQYF
TGTGCCAGCATGACCGTCAGAACTAATACGCAGTATTTT
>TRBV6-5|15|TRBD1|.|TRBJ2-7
CASSITGTVTYEQYF
TGTGCCAGCAGTATCACCGGGACAGTAACCTACGAGCAGTACTTC
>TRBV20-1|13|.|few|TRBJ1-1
CSARTVKNTEAFF
TGCAGTGCCAGGACAGTCAAAAACACTGAAGCTTTCTTT
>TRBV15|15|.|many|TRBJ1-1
CATSRDRGPNTEAFF
TGTGCCACCAGCAGAGATCGGGGCCCGAACACTGAAGCTTTCTTT
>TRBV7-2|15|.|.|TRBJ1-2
CASSLGGETIYGYTF
TGTGCCAGCAGCCTTGGGGGGGAGACAATCTATGGCTACACCTTC
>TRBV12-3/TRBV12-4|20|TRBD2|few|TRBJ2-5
CASSLGVTSGRRRGQETQYF
TGTGCCAGCAGTTTAGGGGTGACTAGCGGGAGACGAAGAGGACAAGAGACCCAGTACTTC
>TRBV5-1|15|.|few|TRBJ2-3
CASSLSPGAGDTQYF
TGCGCCAGCAGCTTGTCTCCAGGGGCTGGAGATACGCAGTATTTT
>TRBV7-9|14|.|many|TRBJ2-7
CASSLGGRAYEQYF
TGTGCCAGCAGCTTGGGGGGTAGGGCCTACGAGCAGTACTTC
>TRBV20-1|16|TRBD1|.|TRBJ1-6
CSARDGSRGYNSPLHF
TGCAGTGCTAGAGATGGGTCCAGGGGGTATAATTCACCCCTCCACTTT
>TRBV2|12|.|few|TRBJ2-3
CASSGLADTQYF
TGTGCCAGCAGTGGACTAGCAGATACGCAGTATTTT
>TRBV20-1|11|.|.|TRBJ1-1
CSAGGGTEAFF
TGCAGTGCTGGTGGGGGCACTGAAGCTTTCTTT
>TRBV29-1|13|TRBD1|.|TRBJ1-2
CSASTTGGNGYTF
TGCAGCGCCTCTACTACAGGGGGCAATGGCTACACCTTC